This TCR beta chain was profiled in a study of breast tumors, draining lymph nodes, adjacent tissues. The junction had 3 bases not matched to a gene; V was cut back by 5 bases and J by 5 bases. This CDR3 contains 13 residues. Germline V gives CDR1 DFQATT, CDR2 SNEGSKA (reference sequence). One entry per CDR3 protein, called by TCRdb with MiXCR from the multiplex PCR reads. This sample has fewer than 25,000 distinct CDR3 sequences, with approximately 61% found just once. As to this clonotype: Antigen specificity is unknown.

Findings and limits, study-wide: Luminal-like breast cancer showed significantly greater tumor-nontumor repertoire similarity than basal-like breast cancer did.

This rearrangement joins TRBV20-1 to TRBJ1-5; 10 bases line up with TRBD1. The source material was tumor-adjacent breast tissue. The receptor comes from a female donor with breast cancer. Some clones in this sample may be carry-over from other donors' samples. Here the CDR3 reads CSAGGQGDQPQHF. The CDR3 nucleotides read TGCAGTGCTGGTGGACAGGGGGATCAGCCCCAGCATTTT.